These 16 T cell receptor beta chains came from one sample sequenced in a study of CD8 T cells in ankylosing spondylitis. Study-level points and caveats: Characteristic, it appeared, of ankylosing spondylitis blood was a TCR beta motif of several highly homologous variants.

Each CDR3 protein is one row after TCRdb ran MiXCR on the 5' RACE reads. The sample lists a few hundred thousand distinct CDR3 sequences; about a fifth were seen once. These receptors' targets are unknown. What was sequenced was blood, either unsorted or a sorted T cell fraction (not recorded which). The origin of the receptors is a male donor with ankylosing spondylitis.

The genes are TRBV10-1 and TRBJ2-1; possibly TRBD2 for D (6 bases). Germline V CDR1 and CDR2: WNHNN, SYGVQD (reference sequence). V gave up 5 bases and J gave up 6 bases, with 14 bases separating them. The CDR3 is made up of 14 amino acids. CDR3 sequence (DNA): TGCGCCAGCAGTTTATCCGGGAGCTTCAATGAGCAGTTCTTC. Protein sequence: CASSLSGSFNEQFF.

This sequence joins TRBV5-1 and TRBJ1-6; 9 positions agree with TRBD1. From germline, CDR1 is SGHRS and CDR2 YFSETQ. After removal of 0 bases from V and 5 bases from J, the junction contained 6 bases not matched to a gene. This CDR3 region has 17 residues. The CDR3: CASSLEGTGLNNSPLHF. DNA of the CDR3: TGCGCCAGCAGCTTGGAAGGGACAGGGCTAAATAATTCACCCCTCCACTTT.

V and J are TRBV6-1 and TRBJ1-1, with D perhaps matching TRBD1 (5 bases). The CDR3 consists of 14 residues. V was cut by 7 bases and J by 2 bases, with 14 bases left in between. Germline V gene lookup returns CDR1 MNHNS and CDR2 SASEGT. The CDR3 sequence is CASKRDGGNTEAFF. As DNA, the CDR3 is TGTGCCAGCAAAAGGGACGGGGGAAACACTGAAGCTTTCTTT.

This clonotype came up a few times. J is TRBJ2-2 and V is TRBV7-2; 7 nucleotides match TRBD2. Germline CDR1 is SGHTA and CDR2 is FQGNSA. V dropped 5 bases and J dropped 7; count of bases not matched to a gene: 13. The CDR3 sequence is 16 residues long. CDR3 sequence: CASSPSWGREVGELFF. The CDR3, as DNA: TGTGCCAGCAGCCCGAGCTGGGGGAGGGAGGTCGGGGAGCTGTTTTTT.

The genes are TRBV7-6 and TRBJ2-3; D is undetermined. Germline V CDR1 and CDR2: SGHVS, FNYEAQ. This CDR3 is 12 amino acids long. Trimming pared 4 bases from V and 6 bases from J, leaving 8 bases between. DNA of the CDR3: TGTGCCAGCAGCTCCCGTTGGGATACGCAGTATTTT. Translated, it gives CASSSRWDTQYF.

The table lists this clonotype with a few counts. The CDR3 nucleotides are TGCGCCAGCAGCCCGCTTGGGACAACAACGGCTTTCTTT. Protein: CASSPLGTTTAFF. J is TRBJ1-1 and V is TRBV5-1, with D possibly being TRBD1 (6 bases). CDR1 and CDR2 (germline): SGHRS, YFSETQ. There are 13 residues in the CDR3. Deletions cut 4 bases from V and 11 bases from J, with 18 bases between.

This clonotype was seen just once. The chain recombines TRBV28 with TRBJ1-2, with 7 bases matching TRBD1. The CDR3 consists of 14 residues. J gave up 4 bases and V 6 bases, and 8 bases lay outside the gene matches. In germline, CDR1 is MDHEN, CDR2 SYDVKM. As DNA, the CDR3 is TGTGCCAGCAGCCTACAGGGGTCGACCTATGGCTACACCTTC. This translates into CASSLQGSTYGYTF.

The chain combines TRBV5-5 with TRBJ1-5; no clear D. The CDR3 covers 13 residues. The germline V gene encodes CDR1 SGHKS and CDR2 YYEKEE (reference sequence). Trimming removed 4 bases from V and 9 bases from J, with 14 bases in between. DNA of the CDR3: TGTGCCAGCAGCCGCGGCCCGGAAATGCCCCAGCATTTT. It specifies CASSRGPEMPQHF.

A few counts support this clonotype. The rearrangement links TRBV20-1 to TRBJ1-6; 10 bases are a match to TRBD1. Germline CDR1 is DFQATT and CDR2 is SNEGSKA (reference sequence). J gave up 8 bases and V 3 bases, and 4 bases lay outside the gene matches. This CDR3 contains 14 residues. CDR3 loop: CSASDRGLDSPLHF. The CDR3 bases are TGCAGTGCTAGTGACAGGGGGCTTGATTCACCCCTCCACTTT.

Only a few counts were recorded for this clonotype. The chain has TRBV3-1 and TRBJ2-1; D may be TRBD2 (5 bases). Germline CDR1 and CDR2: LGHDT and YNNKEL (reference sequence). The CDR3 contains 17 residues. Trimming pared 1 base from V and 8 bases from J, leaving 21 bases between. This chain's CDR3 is CASSQGYRKEAWHEQFF. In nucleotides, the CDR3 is TGTGCCAGCAGCCAAGGGTACCGAAAGGAGGCCTGGCATGAGCAGTTCTTC.

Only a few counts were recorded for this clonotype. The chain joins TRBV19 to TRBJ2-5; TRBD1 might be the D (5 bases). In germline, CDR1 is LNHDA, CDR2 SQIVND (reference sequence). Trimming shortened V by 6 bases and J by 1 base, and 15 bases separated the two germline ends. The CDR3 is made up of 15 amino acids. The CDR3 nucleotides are TGTGCCAGTAGGTTACAGGATTCCTCCCAAGAGACCCAGTACTTC. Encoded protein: CASRLQDSSQETQYF.

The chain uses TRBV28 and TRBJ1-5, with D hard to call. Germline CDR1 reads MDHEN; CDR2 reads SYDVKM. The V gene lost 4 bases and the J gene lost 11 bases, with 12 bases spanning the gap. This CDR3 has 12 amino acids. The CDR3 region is CASSSSVSAQHF. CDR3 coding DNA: TGTGCCAGCAGTTCCTCTGTTTCTGCCCAGCATTTT.

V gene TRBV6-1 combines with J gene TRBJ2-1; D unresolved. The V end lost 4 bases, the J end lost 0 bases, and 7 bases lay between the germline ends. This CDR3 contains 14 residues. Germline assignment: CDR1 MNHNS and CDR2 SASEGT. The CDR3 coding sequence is TGTGCCAGCAGTGCACTTTCCTCCTACAATGAGCAGTTCTTC. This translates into CASSALSSYNEQFF.

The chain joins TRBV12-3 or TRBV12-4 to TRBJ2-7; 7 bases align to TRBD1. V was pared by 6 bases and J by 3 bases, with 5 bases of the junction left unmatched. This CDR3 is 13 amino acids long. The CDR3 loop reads CASSQGVYYEQYF. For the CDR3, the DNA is TGTGCCAGCAGCCAGGGGGTTTACTACGAGCAGTACTTC.

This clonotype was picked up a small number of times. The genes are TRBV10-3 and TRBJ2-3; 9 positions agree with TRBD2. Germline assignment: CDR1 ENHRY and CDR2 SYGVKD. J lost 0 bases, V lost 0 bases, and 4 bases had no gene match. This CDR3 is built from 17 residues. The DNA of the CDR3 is TGTGCCATCAGTGAGTCACTAGCGGGTACTAGCACAGATACGCAGTATTTT. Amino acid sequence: CAISESLAGTSTDTQYF.

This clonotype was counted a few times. The CDR3: CASGLGLGSNEQFF. In DNA form, the CDR3 reads TGTGCCAGCGGGCTAGGACTGGGGAGCAATGAGCAGTTCTTC. This sequence joins TRBV6-2 or TRBV6-3 and TRBJ2-1, with a possible D match to TRBD2 (5 bases). Trimming removed 8 bases at V and 6 bases at J, with 17 bases between. There are 14 residues in the CDR3. Germline CDR1 and CDR2: MNHEY and SVGEGT.